The 28 T cell receptor beta chains given below trace back to one sample, sequenced in a study of OX40 agonist ivuxolimab in advanced cancers. TCRdb's table, derived via immunoSEQ multiplex PCR, lists solely in-frame clones and lacks some. The table includes some 14,000 clones, over 75% detected once. This sample comprised CD4+ or CD8+ T cells sorted from blood, obtained in a trial of the OX40 agonist ivuxolimab. The source is an adult with an advanced solid tumor such as melanoma, head and neck, liver or kidney cancer.

CDR3 residues: CASSYEFSSTDTQYF. CDR3 in DNA: TGTGCCAGCAGTTACGAGTTCTCATCCACAGATACGCAGTATTTT. This chain joins TRBV6-6 and TRBJ2-3; D gene unclear. V was shortened by 2 bases and J by 2 bases, with 11 bases between the two germline ends. Germline V gives CDR1 MNHNY, CDR2 SVGAGI (reference sequence). This CDR3 is built from 15 residues.

J is TRBJ2-1 and V is TRBV7-2, with a weak D call TRBD1 (6 bases). Trimming shortened V by 2 bases and J by 6 bases, and 8 bases separated the two germline ends. The CDR3 loop spans 13 amino acids. Germline V lookup: CDR1 SGHTA, CDR2 FQGNSA. The CDR3 region has the DNA TGTGCCAGCAGCTTAACAGGGCTCAATGAGCAGTTCTTC. It codes for CASSLTGLNEQFF. Using reference TRBV7-2 and TRBJ2-1 for the parts outside the CDR3, the full variable domain is GAGVSQSPSNKVTEKGKDVELRCDPISGHTALYWYRQSLGQGLEFLIYFQGNSAPDKSGLPSDRFSAERTGGSVSTLTIQRTQQEDSAVYLCASSLTGLNEQFFGPGTRLTVL.

This clone was seen only a few times. The V gene is TRBV5-4, the J gene TRBJ2-1; 7 bases agree with TRBD2. CDR1 SGHNT and CDR2 YYREEE come from the germline V gene (reference sequence). The CDR3 is 15 amino acids. J lost 5 bases, V lost 7 bases, and 12 bases had no gene match. CDR3 sequence (DNA): TGTGCCAGCGCCCTTGGGCTAGCGGAAGACAATGAGCAGTTCTTC. Amino acid sequence: CASALGLAEDNEQFF.

This chain links TRBV5-6 with TRBJ2-3, with 8 positions matching TRBD2. With 4 bases clipped from V and 0 bases from J, the junction kept 7 bases outside the gene matches. This CDR3 has 16 amino acids. The germline V gene encodes CDR1 SGHDT and CDR2 YYEEEE. DNA of the CDR3: TGTGCCAGCAGCCCCTTACTAGCGGAGAGCACAGATACGCAGTATTTT. It yields the protein CASSPLLAESTDTQYF.

V and J are TRBV9 and TRBJ2-5, with D possibly TRBD1 on 6 matching bases. CDR3 size: 15 residues. V lost 0 bases, J lost 5 bases, and 14 bases lay in between. In germline, CDR1 is SGDLS, CDR2 YYNGEE. This CDR3 reads CASSVEGTSQETQYF. CDR3 in DNA: TGTGCCAGCAGCGTAGAAGGGACATCTCAGGAGACCCAGTACTTC.

This clone occurred once. The rearrangement uses TRBV9 and TRBJ2-7, with a possible D match to TRBD2 (6 bases). CDR3 length equals 13 residues. Trimming stripped 3 bases from V and 6 bases from J, with 13 bases between. Germline V CDR1 and CDR2: SGDLS, YYNGEE. Here the CDR3 reads CASSADYLAEQYF. DNA of the CDR3: TGTGCCAGCAGCGCGGACTACCTCGCCGAGCAGTACTTC.

The V call is TRBV11-3, the J call TRBJ2-5; 9 positions match TRBD1. The J segment lost 2 bases and the V segment lost 6 bases, leaving 10 bases of the junction unmatched. CDR1 is SGHNT and CDR2 is YENEEA in the germline V gene. The CDR3 runs 16 residues. The CDR3 bases are TGTGCCAGCAGTCCGGGACAGGGTTCATCACAAGAGACCCAGTACTTC. Protein product: CASSPGQGSSQETQYF.

This chain links TRBV5-6 with TRBJ1-2; D is possibly TRBD1 (5 bases). Germline V gene data show CDR1 as SGHDT and CDR2 as YYEEEE. The CDR3 sequence is 15 residues long. V was trimmed by 3 bases and J by 2 bases, leaving 14 bases between them. In DNA form, the CDR3 reads TGTGCCAGCAGCTGGGGGACGGACCTCAACTATGGCTACACCTTC. Translation: CASSWGTDLNYGYTF.

J is TRBJ2-1 and V is TRBV7-6; D call uncertain. The germline CDR1 and CDR2 sequences are SGHVS and FNYEAQ. Deletions cut 1 base from V and 14 bases from J, with 12 bases between. The length of the CDR3 is 12 residues. CDR3 region: CASSLGNQGEFF. CDR3 DNA: TGTGCCAGCAGCTTAGGGAACCAAGGCGAGTTCTTC. The full variable domain, rest sourced from reference TRBV7-6 and TRBJ2-1, is GAGVSQSPRYKVTKRGQDVALRCDPISGHVSLYWYRQALGQGPEFLTYFNYEAQQDKSGLPNDRFSAERPEGSISTLTIQRTEQRDSAMYRCASSLGNQGEFFGPGTRLTVL.

This rearrangement joins TRBV9 to TRBJ2-1; D possibly corresponds to TRBD2 (6 bases). This CDR3 has 15 amino acids. CDR1 is SGDLS and CDR2 is YYNGEE in the germline V gene. The V end lost 2 bases, the J end lost 0 bases, and 9 bases lay between the germline ends. In nucleotides, the CDR3 is TGTGCCAGCAGCGTTAGCGGTCGCTCCTACAATGAGCAGTTCTTC. This sequence encodes CASSVSGRSYNEQFF.

V is TRBV6-7 and J is TRBJ1-2, with D maybe TRBD1 (6 bases). TRBV6-7 is an ORF for which the function is uncertain. Trimming shortened V by 5 bases and J by 4 bases, and 17 bases separated the two germline ends. The CDR3 extends over 15 amino acids. The CDR3 DNA reads as TGTGCCAGCAGTACCCAACAGGGTTACGTCTATGGCTACACCTTC. It translates to CASSTQQGYVYGYTF.

The chain uses TRBV10-3 and TRBJ1-5, with 9 bases that match TRBD1. Trimming removed 4 bases from V and 4 bases from J; junction bases left unmatched: 2. The CDR3 has 14 residues. Germline assignment: CDR1 ENHRY and CDR2 SYGVKD. This chain's CDR3 is CAISVDRGNQPQHF. CDR3 nucleotides: TGTGCCATCAGTGTGGACAGGGGAAATCAGCCCCAGCATTTT.

The chain links TRBV25-1 to TRBJ2-3; D gene ambiguous. Trimming removed 7 bases from V and 4 bases from J, with 12 bases in between. Looked up from germline, CDR1 is MGHDK and CDR2 is SYGVNS. The CDR3 length is 13 residues. CDR3 sequence reads: CASIGVLADTQYF. CDR3 DNA sequence: TGTGCCAGCATTGGGGTACTGGCAGATACGCAGTATTTT.

The J gene is TRBJ1-5, the V gene TRBV11-2; D not certain. This CDR3 comprises 13 residues. Per germline, CDR1 SGHAT and CDR2 FQNNGV. Trimming pared 1 base from V and 0 bases from J, leaving 1 base between. The CDR3, as DNA: TGTGCCAGCAGCTTAGGTAGCAATCAGCCCCAGCATTTT. Its protein is CASSLGSNQPQHF. Full variable domain (rest looked up from reference TRBV11-2 and TRBJ1-5): EAGVAQSPRYKIIEKRQSVAFWCNPISGHATLYWYQQILGQGPKLLIQFQNNGVVDDSQLPKDRFSAERLKGVDSTLKIQPAKLEDSAVYLCASSLGSNQPQHFGDGTRLSIL.

This rearrangement joins TRBV27 to TRBJ1-2; D is possibly TRBD1 (5 bases). Between the trimmed V and J ends, which lost 6 bases and 3 bases, there was a span of 23 bases. In germline, CDR1 is MNHEY, CDR2 SMNVEV (reference sequence). This CDR3 comprises 17 residues. The CDR3 loop reads CASRRTIGRESYYGYTF. The CDR3 region has the DNA TGTGCCAGCAGGAGAACCATCGGCAGGGAGTCGTACTATGGCTACACCTTC.

By proportion, this clone is medium-sized. The gene calls are TRBV19 and TRBJ2-4; 10 bases are shared with TRBD1. The CDR3 runs 14 residues. Trimming cost V 5 bases and J 9 bases; bases outside gene matches: 7. In germline, CDR1 is LNHDA, CDR2 SQIVND (reference sequence). The CDR3: CASSSRQGATIQYF. The CDR3 nucleotides are TGTGCCAGTAGTTCCAGACAGGGGGCCACCATTCAGTACTTC.

The chain carries TRBV7-6 and TRBJ2-3; D perhaps matches TRBD1 (5 bases). The J call may be faulty, since TRBJ1-5 better matches the DNA end. The CDR3 length is 17 residues. Germline assignment: CDR1 SGHVS and CDR2 FNYEAQ. Here the CDR3 DNA reads TGTGCCAGCAGCTTACTCCCGATAGACAGAATGGGAGATACGCAGCATTTT. Translated, it gives CASSLLPIDRMGDTQHF.

The chain recombines TRBV30 with TRBJ2-5; perhaps TRBD2 as D (7 bases). CDR3 length equals 14 residues. V lost 2 bases to trimming and J lost 2 bases, with 12 bases between them. CDR1 and CDR2 (germline): GTSNPN, SVGIG (reference sequence). Here the CDR3 DNA reads TGTGCCTGGAGTTGGGGAGGGGGTCAAGAGACCCAGTACTTC. It translates to CAWSWGGGQETQYF.

The genes are TRBV6-5 and TRBJ1-2; D is possibly TRBD1 (6 bases). The germline V gene has CDR1 MNHEY and CDR2 SVGAGI. V lost 5 bases and J 6 bases, leaving 16 bases between the germline ends. The CDR3 runs to 14 residues. The CDR3, as DNA: TGTGCCAGCAGTCCTCGGCGCGGACAGAATGGCTACACCTTC. Translation gives CASSPRRGQNGYTF.

The count of this clone is one. CDR3 residues: CASSEGGRLYEQYF. The CDR3, as DNA: TGTGCCAGCAGTGAGGGGGGCAGACTCTACGAGCAGTACTTC. This rearrangement joins TRBV2 to TRBJ2-7, with D possibly called TRBD1 or TRBD2 (6 bases each). Trimming stripped 3 bases from V and 3 bases from J, with 12 bases between. The CDR3 loop spans 14 amino acids. Germline CDR1 is SNHLY and CDR2 is FYNNEI.

The chain is built from TRBV27 and TRBJ1-5; no firm D call. The CDR3 loop spans 13 amino acids. Trimming took off 0 bases at V and 9 bases at J, with 9 bases between the two ends. CDR1 MNHEY and CDR2 SMNVEV come from the germline V gene (reference sequence). CDR3 residues: CASSLSVNGPQHF. The CDR3 coding sequence is TGTGCCAGCAGTTTATCTGTCAATGGGCCCCAGCATTTT.

This chain connects TRBV6-1 to TRBJ1-1, with a tentative D call TRBD1 (5 bases). Germline loops: CDR1 MNHNS, CDR2 SASEGT. This CDR3 comprises 15 residues. V lost 2 bases and J lost 0, with 10 bases in between. In nucleotides, the CDR3 is TGTGCCAGCAGTGAAAAGACAGCAATGAACACTGAAGCTTTCTTT. This codes for CASSEKTAMNTEAFF.

This chain connects TRBV19 to TRBJ2-7; D gene uncertain. The CDR3 spans 13 residues. Germline loops: CDR1 LNHDA, CDR2 SQIVND (reference sequence). The germline V and J ends were trimmed by 3 bases and 2 bases, with 8 bases remaining between them. The CDR3: CASSIGLTYEQYF. The CDR3 coding sequence is TGTGCCAGTAGTATTGGGTTAACCTACGAGCAGTACTTC. Based on the CDR3 plus reference TRBV19 and TRBJ2-7, the full variable domain is DGGITQSPKYLFRKEGQNVTLSCEQNLNHDAMYWYRQDPGQGLRLIYYSQIVNDFQKGDIAEGYSVSREKKESFPLTVTSAQKNPTAFYLCASSIGLTYEQYFGPGTRLTVT.

This chain joins TRBV2 and TRBJ1-1, with 7 bases that match TRBD1. The germline CDR1 and CDR2 sequences are SNHLY and FYNNEI. The CDR3 spans 13 residues. The CDR3: CAARAGGNTEAFF. The CDR3 DNA follows: TGTGCAGCCCGGGCAGGGGGGAACACTGAAGCTTTCTTT.

The chain joins TRBV27 to TRBJ2-1, with D perhaps matching TRBD1 (6 bases). Trimming pared 3 bases from V and 0 bases from J, leaving 9 bases between. CDR1 is MNHEY, CDR2 SMNVEV, per germline (reference sequence). The CDR3 length is 15 residues. In DNA, the CDR3 is TGTGCCAGCAGTTTTGGGACAACCTCCTACAATGAGCAGTTCTTC. The encoded protein is CASSFGTTSYNEQFF.

The rearrangement uses TRBV6-6 and TRBJ1-2; TRBD1 aligns across 7 bases. CDR1 is MNHNY, CDR2 SVGAGI, per germline (reference sequence). V lost 0 bases to trimming and J lost 8 bases; unmatched junction nucleotides: 6. This CDR3 spans 14 amino acids. CDR3 residues: CASSYSRGPGGYTF. The CDR3 DNA follows: TGTGCCAGCAGTTACTCGAGGGGGCCAGGGGGCTACACCTTC.

The rearrangement uses TRBV27 and TRBJ1-1; no clear D gene. The CDR3 sequence is 15 residues long. V shed 2 bases and J shed 4 bases, with 14 bases lying between them. Germline assignment: CDR1 MNHEY and CDR2 SMNVEV (reference sequence). This chain's CDR3 is CASSLSYRGTTEAFF. CDR3 DNA sequence: TGTGCCAGCAGTTTAAGTTACCGTGGAACCACTGAAGCTTTCTTT.

Points on this clone: One end of the junction is discordant with germline, which a read error may explain. V and J are TRBV2 and TRBJ2-3; TRBD1 or TRBD2 may be the D gene (6 bases each). Germline CDR1 is SNHLY and CDR2 is FYNNEI. The CDR3 runs 13 residues. The CDR3 coding sequence is TGTGCCAGCAGTGAATCCCACGGGGGCTCTAGGAATTTT. This codes for CASSESHGGSRNF.